This entry describes one T cell receptor (beta chain). Original methodology: Researchers report that nucleated cell counts were estimated from reference gene primer amplification. The protocol was immunoSEQ multiplex PCR, while the TCRdb copy is restricted to in-frame clones and leaves out a portion. Clone size and V and J calls were adopted from that table, with D and trimming inferred from the DNA. The repertoire consists of some 300,000 clones, with around 88% occurring once and the leading ten covering 10% to 15%. Trimming cost V 3 bases and J 1 base; bases outside gene matches: 9. CDR3 length: 16 amino acids. Germline V gene data show CDR1 as SGHTS and CDR2 as YDEGEE. The sample is drawn from a study of blood T cell repertoires in COVID-19. At the level of the study: Sites in the United States, Italy and Spain provided acute and convalescent COVID-19 samples. T cells, B-cell-depleted T cells, or PBMCs supplied cDNA or gDNA.

Enrolled during active infection, Seattle patients were then followed longitudinally. The chain carries TRBV5-8 and TRBJ1-1; 7 nucleotides line up with TRBD1. The TCR sequence derives from a woman between 65 and 79 years old with COVID-19, enrolled during active disease. Sequenced input: peripheral blood. DNA of the CDR3: TGTGCCAGCAGCTCCCCTACAGGGGAAGAGAACACTGAAGCTTTCTTT. It translates to CASSSPTGEENTEAFF.